Reported below is one TCR beta chain. This record comes from a study of CD8 T cells in Susac syndrome. CD8+ and CD4+ T cells circulating in blood were sequenced for TCR beta. Matching for age and sex applied to the controls, who were healthy donors. TEMRA cells were FACS-enriched, with CD8+ and CD4+ T cells isolated negatively. Between the trimmed V and J ends, which lost 4 bases and 2 bases, there was a span of 10 bases. The germline CDR1 and CDR2 sequences are LGHDT and YNNKEL (reference sequence). The CDR3 extends over 14 amino acids. Random hexamers served to reverse transcribe about 0.5 to 1 ug RNA. The amplification used immunoSEQ multiplex PCR on TCR beta CDR3; it spanned 54 Vbeta and 13 Jbeta. MiXCR, run by TCRdb on the immunoSEQ multiplex PCR reads, gives a single entry per CDR3 protein. The sample includes about 140,000 distinct CDR3 sequences, about 93% seen only once; the top ten take over 0.25%.

Material for sequencing was CD8+ T cells from PBMCs. The receptor comes from a human donor in good health. The rearrangement uses TRBV3-1 and TRBJ2-3; tentative D call: TRBD2 (5 bases). The CDR3 spells CASSLSGFTDTQYF. The CDR3 nucleotides read TGTGCCAGCAGCCTATCGGGGTTCACAGATACGCAGTATTTT.